These T cell receptor beta chains were read from a single sample in a study of immune characterization of retroperitoneal liposarcoma. MiXCR, run by TCRdb on the PCR reads, gives a single entry per CDR3 protein. In the table there are 3,000 to 4,000 distinct CDR3 sequences, roughly 26% of which are singletons. Sample: tumor tissue. These receptor sequences come from a female donor with retroperitoneal liposarcoma. Both conserved end residues are part of each CDR3. The D gene is left open where the match is weak. Clone size, where shown, is once, few, many, or a class for clones that have expanded.

clone_size: .; v_call: TRBV6-1; cdr3_length: 14; d_call: .; j_call: TRBJ2-7; cdr3_nt: TGTGCCAGCAGTTCTAGACCGCAAACGGACGAGCAGTACTTC; cdr3_aa: CASSSRPQTDEQYF
clone_size: .; v_call: TRBV20-1; cdr3_length: 14; d_call: .; j_call: TRBJ2-1; cdr3_nt: TGCAGTGCTAGAGGAAGAGGAGCGGTCAATGAGCAGTTCTTC; cdr3_aa: CSARGRGAVNEQFF
clone_size: .; v_call: TRBV6-1; cdr3_length: 16; d_call: .; j_call: TRBJ2-5; cdr3_nt: TGTGTCAGCAGTGAAGGCGGGACAGTTAGACAAGAGACCCAGTACTTC; cdr3_aa: CVSSEGGTVRQETQYF
clone_size: medium-sized; v_call: TRBV6-5; cdr3_length: 14; d_call: .; j_call: TRBJ1-6; cdr3_nt: TGTGCCAGCAGTTACAACAGGGTTAATTCACCCCTCCACTTT; cdr3_aa: CASSYNRVNSPLHF
clone_size: medium-sized; v_call: TRBV7-2; cdr3_length: 14; d_call: TRBD1; j_call: TRBJ1-4; cdr3_nt: TGTGCCAGCACCGGAGGGGGCGGAGGTGAAAAACTGTTTTTT; cdr3_aa: CASTGGGGGEKLFF
clone_size: medium-sized; v_call: TRBV11-2; cdr3_length: 14; d_call: TRBD2; j_call: TRBJ2-5; cdr3_nt: TGTGCCAGCAGCGTCCGGGTCCGGGGGGGAGAGCAGTACTTC; cdr3_aa: CASSVRVRGGEQYF
clone_size: .; v_call: TRBV6-1; cdr3_length: 14; d_call: .; j_call: TRBJ2-7; cdr3_nt: TGTGCCAGCAGTGAGTACTCGATCTCCTACGAGCAGTACTTC; cdr3_aa: CASSEYSISYEQYF
clone_size: .; v_call: TRBV6-6; cdr3_length: 16; d_call: TRBD2; j_call: TRBJ2-5; cdr3_nt: TGTGCCAGCAGTTACTCGTCTAGCGGGAACCAAGAGACCCAGTACTTC; cdr3_aa: CASSYSSSGNQETQYF
clone_size: few; v_call: TRBV4-1; cdr3_length: 13; d_call: .; j_call: TRBJ2-2; cdr3_nt: TGCGCCAGCAGCCCCGGACTCAAAGGGGAGCTGTTTTTT; cdr3_aa: CASSPGLKGELFF
clone_size: few; v_call: TRBV6-1; cdr3_length: 15; d_call: .; j_call: TRBJ2-7; cdr3_nt: TGTGCCATATCCCCCGGGACCGCACCAGACTACGAGCAGTACTTC; cdr3_aa: CAISPGTAPDYEQYF
clone_size: .; v_call: TRBV6-6; cdr3_length: 17; d_call: .; j_call: TRBJ2-5; cdr3_nt: TGTGCCAGCAGTTACTCGAGGGGAAGCGTTGGGCAAGAGACCCAGTACTTC; cdr3_aa: CASSYSRGSVGQETQYF
clone_size: .; v_call: TRBV6-1; cdr3_length: 15; d_call: TRBD1; j_call: TRBJ2-1; cdr3_nt: TGTGCCAGCACCCCTGACAGGGAGAGTAACAATGAGCAGTTCTTC; cdr3_aa: CASTPDRESNNEQFF
clone_size: few; v_call: TRBV9; cdr3_length: 15; d_call: .; j_call: TRBJ2-2; cdr3_nt: TGTGCCAGCACCTCCCGAGGGCAGAACACCGGGGAGCTGTTTTTT; cdr3_aa: CASTSRGQNTGELFF
clone_size: .; v_call: TRBV7-8; cdr3_length: 14; d_call: .; j_call: TRBJ1-1; cdr3_nt: TGTGCCAGCAGTCTACAGGCGAGGCGAACTGAAGCTTTCTTT; cdr3_aa: CASSLQARRTEAFF
clone_size: many; v_call: TRBV7-2; cdr3_length: 15; d_call: TRBD1; j_call: TRBJ2-3; cdr3_nt: TGTGCCAGCAGCTTATTCAGGGGGCGCACAGATACGCAGTATTTT; cdr3_aa: CASSLFRGRTDTQYF
clone_size: medium-sized; v_call: TRBV30; cdr3_length: 14; d_call: .; j_call: TRBJ1-1; cdr3_nt: TGTGCCTGGAACCCCGAAGGGATCGACACTGAAGCTTTCTTT; cdr3_aa: CAWNPEGIDTEAFF
clone_size: large; v_call: TRBV7-6; cdr3_length: 16; d_call: .; j_call: TRBJ2-7; cdr3_nt: TGTGCCAGCAGCTCACCGACTTTCGACTTTTACAATGAGCAGTACTTC; cdr3_aa: CASSSPTFDFYNEQYF
clone_size: few; v_call: TRBV3-1; cdr3_length: 15; d_call: .; j_call: TRBJ1-4; cdr3_nt: TGTGCCAGCAGCCTAACCGGTTTGGGCAGCGGAAAACTGTTTTTT; cdr3_aa: CASSLTGLGSGKLFF
clone_size: .; v_call: TRBV4-1; cdr3_length: 17; d_call: TRBD2; j_call: TRBJ2-4; cdr3_nt: TGCGCCAGCAGCCTCACCCCACTCGGGGGGGCCAAAAACATTCAGTACTTC; cdr3_aa: CASSLTPLGGAKNIQYF
clone_size: few; v_call: TRBV7-2; cdr3_length: 15; d_call: .; j_call: TRBJ1-2; cdr3_nt: TGTGCCAGCAGCCCAGAACAGCCCCCCTCTTCTGGCTACACCTTC; cdr3_aa: CASSPEQPPSSGYTF
clone_size: .; v_call: TRBV7-2; cdr3_length: 15; d_call: .; j_call: TRBJ2-3; cdr3_nt: TGTGCCAGCAGCTTAGACGGGATGGGCACAGATACGCAGTATTTT; cdr3_aa: CASSLDGMGTDTQYF
clone_size: .; v_call: TRBV30; cdr3_length: 15; d_call: .; j_call: TRBJ1-4; cdr3_nt: TGTGCCTGGAGTGGGGTTGGGACAACTAATGAAAAACTGTTTTTT; cdr3_aa: CAWSGVGTTNEKLFF
clone_size: medium-sized; v_call: TRBV6-1; cdr3_length: 15; d_call: TRBD2; j_call: TRBJ2-1; cdr3_nt: TGTGCCACCCTGGGACTACCCGAATCCTACAATGAGCAGTTCTTC; cdr3_aa: CATLGLPESYNEQFF
clone_size: .; v_call: TRBV20-1; cdr3_length: 13; d_call: .; j_call: TRBJ2-3; cdr3_nt: TGCAGTGCTAGTGCCTATAGCACAGATACGCAGTATTTT; cdr3_aa: CSASAYSTDTQYF
clone_size: .; v_call: TRBV11-3; cdr3_length: 15; d_call: .; j_call: TRBJ2-3; cdr3_nt: TGTGCCAGCAGCGCCCAGGCGCAGGGGACAGATACGCAGTATTTT; cdr3_aa: CASSAQAQGTDTQYF
clone_size: few; v_call: TRBV27; cdr3_length: 15; d_call: .; j_call: TRBJ2-1; cdr3_nt: TGTGCCAGCAGTTTACGTGGACAGCGAAACAATGAGCAGTTCTTC; cdr3_aa: CASSLRGQRNNEQFF
clone_size: few; v_call: TRBV10-2; cdr3_length: 11; d_call: .; j_call: TRBJ2-7; cdr3_nt: TGCGCCAGCAGTAATAGATTCGAGCAGTACTTC; cdr3_aa: CASSNRFEQYF
clone_size: few; v_call: TRBV27; cdr3_length: 14; d_call: .; j_call: TRBJ2-2; cdr3_nt: TGTGCCAGCAGTTTGCAGGCGAACACCGGGGAGCTGTTTTTT; cdr3_aa: CASSLQANTGELFF
clone_size: .; v_call: TRBV7-6; cdr3_length: 16; d_call: .; j_call: TRBJ2-1; cdr3_nt: TGTGCCAGCAGCCTGATTAGTGAGGCCTCCTACAATGAGCAGTTCTTC; cdr3_aa: CASSLISEASYNEQFF
clone_size: medium-sized; v_call: TRBV7-9; cdr3_length: 15; d_call: TRBD2; j_call: TRBJ2-1; cdr3_nt: TGTGCCAGCAGCTCTTTAGCGGGGGTATACAATGAGCAGTTCTTC; cdr3_aa: CASSSLAGVYNEQFF
clone_size: medium-sized; v_call: TRBV11-2; cdr3_length: 13; d_call: .; j_call: TRBJ1-1; cdr3_nt: TGTGCCAGCAGCTTATCTACCTCAGGATGGGCTTTCTTT; cdr3_aa: CASSLSTSGWAFF
clone_size: .; v_call: TRBV6-1; cdr3_length: 15; d_call: .; j_call: TRBJ2-3; cdr3_nt: TGTGCCAGCAGTGAACTGGGCGGGAGCACAGATACGCAGTATTTT; cdr3_aa: CASSELGGSTDTQYF
clone_size: medium-sized; v_call: TRBV6-2/TRBV6-3; cdr3_length: 17; d_call: .; j_call: TRBJ2-1; cdr3_nt: TGTGCCAGCAGTTACCTCTCCCCTCAGCGCACCTACAATGAGCAGTTCTTC; cdr3_aa: CASSYLSPQRTYNEQFF
clone_size: medium-sized; v_call: TRBV6-1; cdr3_length: 16; d_call: TRBD2; j_call: TRBJ2-1; cdr3_nt: TGTGCCAGCAGTTGGTCCAAGGGCGGGAGCGTCAGTGAGCAGTTCTTC; cdr3_aa: CASSWSKGGSVSEQFF
clone_size: medium-sized; v_call: TRBV6-1; cdr3_length: 14; d_call: .; j_call: TRBJ2-6; cdr3_nt: TGTGCCAGCACCGGGGTAACTGGGGCCAACGTCCTGACTTTC; cdr3_aa: CASTGVTGANVLTF
clone_size: .; v_call: TRBV10-2; cdr3_length: 15; d_call: .; j_call: TRBJ2-3; cdr3_nt: TGCGCCAGCGGTAAAAGCGGGTACAGCACAGATACGCAGTATTTT; cdr3_aa: CASGKSGYSTDTQYF